This TCR beta chain was captured by sequencing in a study of blood T cell repertoires in COVID-19. This CDR3 region has 18 residues. Measured with immunoSEQ multiplex PCR; TCRdb has only the in-frame clones, and not every one. The data contain more than 150,000 clones, roughly 80% of them seen just once; the ten biggest clones take up roughly 17%. This clonotype was sampled from a man aged 55 to 70 with active or convalescent COVID-19. The V and J genes are TRBV21-1 and TRBJ1-1. TRBV21-1 is flagged as a pseudogene. Sequencing was performed on peripheral blood. In DNA form, the CDR3 reads TGTGCCAGCAGCAAAGCTCCTAAGGAGGAAGGTCGGAACACTGAAGCTTTCTTT. It specifies CASSKAPKEEGRNTEAFF.